This T cell receptor beta chain originates from a study of radiotherapy plus CTLA-4 blockade in lung cancer listed by TCRdb under 2018. Turning to the overall study: Objective responses occurred in roughly 19% of enrolled patients, and about 33% achieved disease control. Broad study findings and their caveats: Increased serum interferon-beta after radiation, together with early dynamic changes in blood T cell clones, were reported to be the strongest predictors of response. After treatment with radiotherapy and ipilimumab, TCR clones that came from tumors expanded in the peripheral blood.

Libraries were built with the immunoSEQ multiplex PCR assay. This immuneACCESS table, as held by TCRdb, lists in-frame sequences with V and J called but not all clones. Of the missing ones, under half trace to an unresolved V gene in checked studies; the others have no known cause. This sample has around 45,000 clones in its table, and roughly 88% of those were observed once. The ten largest clones add up to 6% to 8.5% of the sample. This clone was recorded only once. What antigen it recognizes has not been identified. The input lacks base qualities; no much larger clone sits a single base away. The study tested focal radiation therapy combined with CTLA-4 blockade (ipilimumab) in patients with chemo-refractory metastatic non-small-cell lung cancer. Sequenced material: peripheral blood, taken from a patient treated with radiotherapy plus ipilimumab. The TCR sequence derives from a human donor with non-small cell lung cancer whose response to radiotherapy plus ipilimumab could not be evaluated.

In nucleotide form, the sequence is TGTGCCAGCAGCTTAGGTAAAGTCACCGGGTACGAGCAGTACTTC. It encodes CASSLGKVTGYEQYF. The receptor chain draws on TRBV7-8 and TRBJ2-7, with the D gene not clear enough to name. From the germline V gene, CDR1 is SGHVS and CDR2 is FQNEAQ. V is shortened by 1 base, J by 4 bases, and the region joining them spans 14 bases. The CDR3 starts with the cysteine, ends with the phenylalanine, and has 15 residues. Only the CDR3 part of the read is kept: 45 bases, read in frame from the first base.